This TCR beta chain is drawn from a study of T-cell memory formation after mild COVID-19. Each CDR3 protein is one row after TCRdb ran MiXCR on the 5' RACE reads. The repertoire includes about 440,000 distinct CDR3 sequences, roughly 20% of them detected once, and around 9.2% sits in the top ten. This clonotype has more than one count but fewer than ten. The CDR3 is 15 amino acids. With 5 bases clipped from V and 4 bases from J, the junction kept 9 bases outside the gene matches. The receptor's source is an adult woman who had mild COVID-19 (a few samples of this study predate the infection). Cell type and time point are not known. Sequencing used PBMCs or a T cell subset sorted from them (not recorded which). The chain combines TRBV12-3 or TRBV12-4 with TRBJ2-7, with 9 nucleotides matching TRBD2. The CDR3, as DNA: TGTGCCAGCAGTCCGGTAGCGGGAGTTAGGTACGAGCAGTACTTC. Residues: CASSPVAGVRYEQYF.